Presented here are 8 T cell receptor beta chains from one specimen sequenced in a study of T-cell reconstitution after alpha-beta-depleted transplantation in children. The TCRbeta library was prepared with unique molecular identifiers. Via MiXCR, TCRdb re-called the PCR reads, giving one row per CDR3 protein. The sample lists approximately 350,000 distinct CDR3 sequences; roughly 14% were seen once. Sequenced material: PBMCs, taken from the stem cell graft. These receptors were obtained from a human donor who donated a stem cell graft to a child with Fanconi anemia.

The rearrangement joins TRBV3-1 to TRBJ1-2; TRBD1 is a possible D gene (6 bases). Trimming pared 4 bases from V and 5 bases from J, leaving 14 bases between. Germline lookup yields CDR1 LGHDT and CDR2 YNNKEL (reference sequence). This CDR3 region has 14 residues. CDR3 sequence (DNA): TGTGCCAGCAGCCCCGGGGGGCAAGAATATGGCTACACCTTC. It specifies CASSPGGQEYGYTF.

A few counts support this clonotype. V is TRBV4-3 and J is TRBJ1-2; D call uncertain. V was cut by 1 base and J by 8 bases, with 14 bases left in between. The length of the CDR3 is 14 residues. The germline CDR1 and CDR2 sequences are LGHNA and YSLEER. The chain's CDR3 is CASSQGPDASGYTF. The CDR3 DNA sequence: TGCGCCAGCAGCCAAGGCCCGGACGCCAGCGGCTACACCTTC.

This clonotype was found many times. The chain carries TRBV29-1 and TRBJ1-1; D call uncertain. From germline, CDR1 is SQVTM and CDR2 ANQGSEA. The CDR3 has 10 amino acids. Trimming left V 3 bases short and J 6 bases short, with 5 bases between. Here the CDR3 reads CSVDGSEAFF. Written as DNA, the CDR3 is TGCAGCGTTGACGGTTCTGAAGCTTTCTTT. The variable domain in full, with the rest retrieved from reference TRBV29-1 and TRBJ1-1, is SAVISQKPSRDICQRGTSLTIQCQVDSQVTMMFWYRQQPGQSLTLIATANQGSEATYESGFVIDKFPISRPNLTFSTLTVSNMSPEDSSIYLCSVDGSEAFFGQGTRLTVV.

This clonotype was counted at least ten times. The chain joins TRBV4-2 to TRBJ2-3; 8 nucleotides align to TRBD2. Trimming took 3 bases from V and 2 from J; bases not matched to a gene: 10. There are 17 residues in the CDR3. CDR1 and CDR2 (germline): LGHNA, YNFKEQ. The CDR3 here is CASSHPPAGGYTDTQYF. CDR3 nucleotides: TGTGCCAGCAGCCATCCCCCGGCGGGGGGTTACACAGATACGCAGTATTTT.

The gene calls are TRBV12-3 or TRBV12-4 and TRBJ1-6; D may be TRBD1 (6 bases). The CDR3 totals 14 residues. Deletions cut 5 bases from V and 8 bases from J, with 13 bases between. The CDR3 DNA reads TGTGCCAGCAGTACCGGCAGGGGCGATTCACCCCTCCACTTT. Encoded protein: CASSTGRGDSPLHF.

This clonotype showed up just a few times. The chain is built from TRBV30 and TRBJ2-1, with TRBD2 matching over 7 bases. This CDR3 is built from 12 residues. The V and J ends lost 4 bases and 5 bases, in that order; junction bases with no gene match: 2. Germline lookup yields CDR1 GTSNPN and CDR2 SVGIG (reference sequence). The CDR3 loop is CAWKRGNNEQFF. CDR3 bases: TGTGCCTGGAAGCGGGGCAACAATGAGCAGTTCTTC.

Only a few counts were recorded for this clonotype. The chain employs TRBV6-5 and TRBJ2-7, with D maybe TRBD1 (7 bases). The CDR3 is made up of 19 amino acids. Germline CDR1 MNHEY, CDR2 SVGAGI. Trimming pared 2 bases from V and 2 bases from J, leaving 25 bases between. The CDR3, as DNA: TGTGCCAGCAGTTACGACGACAGGCAGGGGGGCTTTTTACCCTACGAGCAGTACGTC. It encodes CASSYDDRQGGFLPYEQYV.

This clonotype was observed a handful of times. This chain links TRBV5-1 with TRBJ1-2; no firm D call. The CDR3 extends over 12 amino acids. Germline-derived CDR1 and CDR2 are SGHRS and YFSETQ. V was trimmed by 0 bases and J by 8 bases, leaving 8 bases between them. The CDR3 sequence is CASSLASAGYTF. The CDR3, as DNA: TGCGCCAGCAGCTTGGCCTCAGCGGGCTACACCTTC.